Sequencing of this T cell receptor (beta chain) was carried out in a study of blood T cells in healthy people across ages. It was with a sample-barcoded 5' primer and a J-beta primer mix that a second PCR of about 7 to 12 cycles was run. Every cDNA was tagged by a template-switch adaptor with 12 random nucleotides. Each CDR3 protein gets one entry after TCRdb re-called the 5' RACE reads with MiXCR. The sample records approximately 1.5 million distinct CDR3 sequences, approximately 43% being singletons. Germline V lookup: CDR1 SGHTA, CDR2 FQGNSA. With 1 base removed from V and 3 bases from J, the gap between germline ends came to 13 bases. The CDR3 extends over 15 amino acids.

This receptor was obtained from a woman younger than 30 in good health. Sequenced material: blood. The chain is built from TRBV7-2 and TRBJ2-7; D gene unclear. The CDR3: CASSLVGQTRYEQYF. Here the CDR3 DNA reads TGTGCCAGCAGCTTAGTCGGGCAGACTCGCTACGAGCAGTACTTC.